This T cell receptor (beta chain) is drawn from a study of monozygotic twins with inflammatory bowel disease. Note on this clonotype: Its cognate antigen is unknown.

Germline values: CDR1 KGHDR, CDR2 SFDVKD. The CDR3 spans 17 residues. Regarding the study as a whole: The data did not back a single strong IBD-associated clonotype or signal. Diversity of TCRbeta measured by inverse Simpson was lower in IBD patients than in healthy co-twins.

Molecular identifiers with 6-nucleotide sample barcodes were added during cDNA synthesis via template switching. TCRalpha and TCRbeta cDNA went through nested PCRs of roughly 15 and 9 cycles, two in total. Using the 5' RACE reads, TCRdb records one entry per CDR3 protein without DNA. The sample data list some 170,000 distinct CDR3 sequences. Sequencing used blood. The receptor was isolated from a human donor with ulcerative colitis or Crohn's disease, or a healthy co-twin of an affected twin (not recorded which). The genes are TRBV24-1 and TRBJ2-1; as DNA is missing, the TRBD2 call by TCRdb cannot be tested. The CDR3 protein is CATSESLTSGVYNEQFF.